A selection of T cell receptor beta chains follows, all from one sample in a study of T cell responses to AZD1222 COVID-19 vaccine. The table came from immunoSEQ multiplex PCR; TCRdb's copy has only in-frame clones and leaves some out. The data show about 180,000 clones, roughly nine tenths seen once. Sequences were derived from peripheral blood, sampled on day 0 of AZD1222 vaccination. Receptor source: an adult in good health. The CDR3 runs from the conserved cysteine through the conserved F or W. D genes are given only for firm matches. Clone size is not always given. Where it is, it says once, few, many or a class for expanded clones.

V gene: TRBV7-9; D gene: TRBD1; J gene: TRBJ1-1; clone size: .; CDR3 DNA: TGTGCCAGCAGCCTAGCACAGGGGGTCGCTGAAGCTTTCTTT; CDR3 protein: CASSLAQGVAEAFF
V gene: TRBV25-1; D gene: TRBD2; J gene: TRBJ2-5; clone size: .; CDR3 DNA: TGTGCCAGCAGTGAAGGGAGGGCCGGGGAGACCCAGTACTTC; CDR3 protein: CASSEGRAGETQYF
V gene: TRBV30; D gene: .; J gene: TRBJ1-2; clone size: .; CDR3 DNA: TGTGCCTGGAGTGTTGGGTCAGTTACGCGTGGCTACACCTTC; CDR3 protein: CAWSVGSVTRGYTF
V gene: TRBV6-1; D gene: TRBD1; J gene: TRBJ1-4; clone size: .; CDR3 DNA: TGTGCCAGCAGTGAATACAGGGGGCCTAATGAAAAACTGTTTTTT; CDR3 protein: CASSEYRGPNEKLFF
V gene: TRBV6-2/TRBV6-3; D gene: .; J gene: TRBJ1-2; clone size: .; CDR3 DNA: TGTGCCAGCAGCCCTCACTATGGCTACACCTTC; CDR3 protein: CASSPHYGYTF
V gene: TRBV9; D gene: .; J gene: TRBJ1-1; clone size: .; CDR3 DNA: TGTGCCAGCAGCGTAGAAGGATCGAGGACTGAAGCTTTCTTT; CDR3 protein: CASSVEGSRTEAFF
V gene: TRBV29-1; D gene: TRBD1; J gene: TRBJ1-2; clone size: .; CDR3 DNA: TGCAGCACTCCCATCCCCCCAGGGGGCCAGGGCTACACCTTC; CDR3 protein: CSTPIPPGGQGYTF
V gene: TRBV10-3; D gene: .; J gene: TRBJ2-3; clone size: .; CDR3 DNA: TGTGCCATCCGGGGCCAAATACCAGATACGCAGTATTTT; CDR3 protein: CAIRGQIPDTQYF
V gene: TRBV7-9; D gene: .; J gene: TRBJ2-7; clone size: .; CDR3 DNA: TGTGCCAGCAGCACCGGCGGGGGCATTTACGAGCAGTACTTC; CDR3 protein: CASSTGGGIYEQYF
V gene: TRBV24-1; D gene: .; J gene: TRBJ2-1; clone size: .; CDR3 DNA: TGTGCCACCAGTGATCCTGCGCGAGGGAATGAGCAGTTCTTC; CDR3 protein: CATSDPARGNEQFF
V gene: TRBV27; D gene: .; J gene: TRBJ2-3; clone size: once; CDR3 DNA: TGTGCCAGCGCCCGGCTGGGGGGGGGCTCCACAGATACGCAGTATTTT; CDR3 protein: CASARLGGGSTDTQYF
V gene: TRBV29-1; D gene: .; J gene: TRBJ2-3; clone size: .; CDR3 DNA: TGCAGTGGAACCGGGGTCCGAGCAGATACGCAGTATTTT; CDR3 protein: CSGTGVRADTQYF
V gene: TRBV14; D gene: TRBD1; J gene: TRBJ1-1; clone size: .; CDR3 DNA: TGTGCCAGCAGCCCCAGACAGGGGTACACTGAAGCTTTCTTT; CDR3 protein: CASSPRQGYTEAFF
V gene: TRBV4-1; D gene: TRBD1; J gene: TRBJ1-3; clone size: .; CDR3 DNA: TGCGCCAGCAGCCAAGAGGTATACAGGGGGCCTGGAAACACCATATATTTT; CDR3 protein: CASSQEVYRGPGNTIYF
V gene: TRBV29-1; D gene: .; J gene: TRBJ1-1; clone size: .; CDR3 DNA: TGCAGCGTTGAAAGCCAGATGAACACTGAAGCTTTCTTT; CDR3 protein: CSVESQMNTEAFF
V gene: TRBV29-1; D gene: TRBD1; J gene: TRBJ2-1; clone size: .; CDR3 DNA: TGCAGCGCCAGGGACAGTTCATCCTACAATGAGCAGTTCTTC; CDR3 protein: CSARDSSSYNEQFF
V gene: TRBV6-5; D gene: .; J gene: TRBJ2-3; clone size: .; CDR3 DNA: TGTGCCACCAGAGGGATGATCACAGATACGCAGTATTTT; CDR3 protein: CATRGMITDTQYF
V gene: TRBV2; D gene: .; J gene: TRBJ1-6; clone size: .; CDR3 DNA: TGTGCCAGCAGTGATGGGGGGGGATTTTCACCCCTCCACTTT; CDR3 protein: CASSDGGGFSPLHF
V gene: TRBV29-1; D gene: .; J gene: TRBJ2-1; clone size: .; CDR3 DNA: TGCAGCGTTGACCCCCACAATGAGCAGTTCTTC; CDR3 protein: CSVDPHNEQFF
V gene: TRBV5-1; D gene: .; J gene: TRBJ2-3; clone size: .; CDR3 DNA: TGCGCCAGCAGCTTGGGTACAGGAGGCACAGATACGCAGTATTTT; CDR3 protein: CASSLGTGGTDTQYF
V gene: TRBV13; D gene: .; J gene: TRBJ1-1; clone size: .; CDR3 DNA: TGTGCCAGCAGCTTAGTCGGGGGGCGCAGTCAAGGGGGAGCTTTCTTT; CDR3 protein: CASSLVGGRSQGGAFF
V gene: TRBV9; D gene: .; J gene: TRBJ2-7; clone size: .; CDR3 DNA: TGTGCCAGCAGCCCGTGGGACACCCAGGGCCACGAGCAGTACTTC; CDR3 protein: CASSPWDTQGHEQYF
V gene: TRBV15; D gene: .; J gene: TRBJ1-2; clone size: .; CDR3 DNA: TGTGCCACCAACCCGAGAGGGGTTCGCTATGGCTACACCTTC; CDR3 protein: CATNPRGVRYGYTF
V gene: TRBV19; D gene: .; J gene: TRBJ1-5; clone size: .; CDR3 DNA: TGTGCCAGTAGTAGCAGGACCGCCAGCAATCAGCCCCAGCATTTT; CDR3 protein: CASSSRTASNQPQHF
V gene: TRBV5-4; D gene: .; J gene: TRBJ2-5; clone size: .; CDR3 DNA: TGTGCCAGCACCATTTATGGGTCCCCGACCCAGTACTTC; CDR3 protein: CASTIYGSPTQYF
V gene: TRBV25-1; D gene: .; J gene: TRBJ1-2; clone size: once; CDR3 DNA: TGTGCCAGCAGACTATCGACAGGAGTTGGCTACACCTTC; CDR3 protein: CASRLSTGVGYTF
V gene: TRBV5-1; D gene: .; J gene: TRBJ2-2; clone size: .; CDR3 DNA: TGCGCCAGCAGCCTGGGACCTCAGAACACCGGGGAGCTGTTTTTT; CDR3 protein: CASSLGPQNTGELFF
V gene: TRBV30; D gene: TRBD1; J gene: TRBJ1-1; clone size: .; CDR3 DNA: TGTGCCTGGAGTGTTTATGGGACAGCCACTGAAGCTTTCTTT; CDR3 protein: CAWSVYGTATEAFF
V gene: TRBV19; D gene: TRBD2; J gene: TRBJ2-1; clone size: .; CDR3 DNA: TGTGCCAGTAGTCCCCGGGGGGGCCTTAGCAATGAGCAGTTCTTC; CDR3 protein: CASSPRGGLSNEQFF
V gene: TRBV28; D gene: .; J gene: TRBJ1-6; clone size: .; CDR3 DNA: TGTGCCAGCAGTTTAGGGCTCTCCTATAATTCACCCCTCCACTTT; CDR3 protein: CASSLGLSYNSPLHF
V gene: TRBV24-1; D gene: TRBD1; J gene: TRBJ2-2; clone size: .; CDR3 DNA: TGTGCCACCAGTGATTTTGGCAGGGGGAGCCCCGGGGAGCTGTTTTTT; CDR3 protein: CATSDFGRGSPGELFF
V gene: TRBV4-2; D gene: .; J gene: TRBJ1-5; clone size: .; CDR3 DNA: TGTGCCAGCAGCCAAGACGGTAATAGCAATCAGCCCCAGCATTTT; CDR3 protein: CASSQDGNSNQPQHF
V gene: TRBV30; D gene: .; J gene: TRBJ1-6; clone size: .; CDR3 DNA: TGTGCCTGGCGAAGGAACAGACAGAATAATTCACCCCTCCACTTT; CDR3 protein: CAWRRNRQNNSPLHF
V gene: TRBV10-3; D gene: TRBD2; J gene: TRBJ2-7; clone size: .; CDR3 DNA: TGTGCCATCAGTCTGACTAGCGGGAGGGCCGGCGAGCAGTACTTC; CDR3 protein: CAISLTSGRAGEQYF
V gene: TRBV5-4; D gene: .; J gene: TRBJ2-6; clone size: .; CDR3 DNA: TGTGCCAGCAGCTTGTCTGCTTCTGGGGCCAACGTCCTGACTTTC; CDR3 protein: CASSLSASGANVLTF
V gene: TRBV7-3; D gene: TRBD2; J gene: TRBJ2-2; clone size: .; CDR3 DNA: TGTGCCAGCAGAACTAGCGGGAGTAACACCGGGGAGCTGTTTTTT; CDR3 protein: CASRTSGSNTGELFF
V gene: TRBV4-3; D gene: .; J gene: TRBJ1-6; clone size: few; CDR3 DNA: TGCGCCAGCAGCCAAGACGGGGCCAGTAATTCACCCCTCCACTTT; CDR3 protein: CASSQDGASNSPLHF
V gene: TRBV21-1; D gene: .; J gene: TRBJ1-5; clone size: .; CDR3 DNA: TGTGCCAGCAGCAAGTCCCAAACACAGGTTGGGCATCAGCCCCAGCATTTT; CDR3 protein: CASSKSQTQVGHQPQHF
V gene: TRBV5-1; D gene: .; J gene: TRBJ1-5; clone size: .; CDR3 DNA: TGCGCCAGCAGCTCCTACAGGGACCAGCCCCAGCATTTT; CDR3 protein: CASSSYRDQPQHF
V gene: TRBV12-5; D gene: .; J gene: TRBJ1-1; clone size: once; CDR3 DNA: TGTGCTAGTGGTCTGGGACCCGGCACTGAAGCTTTCTTT; CDR3 protein: CASGLGPGTEAFF
V gene: TRBV3-1/TRBV3-2; D gene: TRBD1; J gene: TRBJ1-5; clone size: .; CDR3 DNA: TGTGCCAGCAGCCAAGCCCCGACAGGGAGCAATCAGCCCCAGCATTTT; CDR3 protein: CASSQAPTGSNQPQHF
V gene: TRBV4-2; D gene: .; J gene: TRBJ2-1; clone size: .; CDR3 DNA: TGTGCCAGCAGCCTTTTTCTAGCCGGGGGATCAAATGAGCAGTTCTTC; CDR3 protein: CASSLFLAGGSNEQFF
V gene: TRBV19; D gene: TRBD1; J gene: TRBJ1-4; clone size: .; CDR3 DNA: TGTGCCAGTAGTTGGTCGACAGGGAGGGCTGAAAAACTGTTTTTT; CDR3 protein: CASSWSTGRAEKLFF
V gene: TRBV27; D gene: .; J gene: TRBJ2-7; clone size: .; CDR3 DNA: TGTGCCAGCACCTTAGGGCACAGAACCTACGAGCAGTACTTC; CDR3 protein: CASTLGHRTYEQYF